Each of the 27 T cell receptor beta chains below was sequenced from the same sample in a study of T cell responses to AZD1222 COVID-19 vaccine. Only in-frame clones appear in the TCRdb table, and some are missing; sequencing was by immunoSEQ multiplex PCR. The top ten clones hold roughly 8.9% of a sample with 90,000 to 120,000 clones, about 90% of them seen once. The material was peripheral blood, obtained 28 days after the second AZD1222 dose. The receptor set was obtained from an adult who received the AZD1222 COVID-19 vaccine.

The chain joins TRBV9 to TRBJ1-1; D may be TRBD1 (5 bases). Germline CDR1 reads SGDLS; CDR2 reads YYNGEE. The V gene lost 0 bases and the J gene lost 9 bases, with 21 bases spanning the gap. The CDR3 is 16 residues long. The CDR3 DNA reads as TGTGCCAGCAGCGTAGAGTTAGGGACGCACAGTCGGAAAGCTTTCTTT. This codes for CASSVELGTHSRKAFF.

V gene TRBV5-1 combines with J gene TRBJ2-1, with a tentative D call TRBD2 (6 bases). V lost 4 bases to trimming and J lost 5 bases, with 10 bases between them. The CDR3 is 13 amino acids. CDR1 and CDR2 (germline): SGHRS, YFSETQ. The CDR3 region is CASSLRGNNEQFF. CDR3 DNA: TGCGCCAGCAGCCTCCGGGGGAACAATGAGCAGTTCTTC.

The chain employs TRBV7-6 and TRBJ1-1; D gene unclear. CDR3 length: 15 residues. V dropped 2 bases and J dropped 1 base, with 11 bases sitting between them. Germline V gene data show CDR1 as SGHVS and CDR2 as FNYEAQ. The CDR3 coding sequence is TGTGCCAGCAGCTTATCCCACAGAACGAACACTGAAGCTTTCTTT. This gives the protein CASSLSHRTNTEAFF.

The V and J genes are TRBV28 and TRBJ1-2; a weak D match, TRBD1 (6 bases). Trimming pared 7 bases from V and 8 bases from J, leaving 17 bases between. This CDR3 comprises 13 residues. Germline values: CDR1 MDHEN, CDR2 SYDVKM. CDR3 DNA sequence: TGTGCCAGCACCCAGGTGGGGGCCTGGGGCTACACCTTC. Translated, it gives CASTQVGAWGYTF.

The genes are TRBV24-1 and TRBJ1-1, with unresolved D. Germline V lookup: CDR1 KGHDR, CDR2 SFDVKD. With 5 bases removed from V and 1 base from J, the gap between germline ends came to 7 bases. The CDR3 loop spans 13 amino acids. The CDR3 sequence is CATSGGTNTEAFF. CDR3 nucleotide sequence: TGTGCCACCAGTGGGGGAACGAACACTGAAGCTTTCTTT.

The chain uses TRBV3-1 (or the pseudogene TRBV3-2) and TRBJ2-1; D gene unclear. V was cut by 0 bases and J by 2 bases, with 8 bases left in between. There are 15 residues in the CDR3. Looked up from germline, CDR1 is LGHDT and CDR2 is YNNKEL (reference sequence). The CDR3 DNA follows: TGTGCCAGCAGCCAAGACGGATCCCCCTACAATGAGCAGTTCTTC. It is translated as CASSQDGSPYNEQFF.

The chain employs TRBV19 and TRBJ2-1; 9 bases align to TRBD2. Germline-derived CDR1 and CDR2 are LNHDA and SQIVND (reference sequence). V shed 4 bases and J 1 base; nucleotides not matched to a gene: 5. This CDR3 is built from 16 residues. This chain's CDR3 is CASSTLSGSSYNEQFF. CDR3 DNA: TGTGCCAGTAGTACCCTTAGCGGGAGTTCCTACAATGAGCAGTTCTTC.

This CDR3 reads CASSATGGVGNQPQHF. The CDR3 DNA follows: TGCGCCAGCAGCGCAACAGGGGGCGTCGGCAATCAGCCCCAGCATTTT. This sequence joins TRBV5-1 and TRBJ1-5, with TRBD1 matching over 9 bases. Germline CDR1 and CDR2: SGHRS and YFSETQ. The CDR3 spans 16 residues. J lost 2 bases, V lost 4 bases, and 7 bases had no gene match.

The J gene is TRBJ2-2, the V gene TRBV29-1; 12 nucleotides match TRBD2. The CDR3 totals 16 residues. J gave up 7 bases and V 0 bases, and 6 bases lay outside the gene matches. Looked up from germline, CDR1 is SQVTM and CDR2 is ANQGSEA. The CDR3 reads CSVEDSTSGSIGELFF. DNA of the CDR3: TGCAGCGTTGAAGATTCGACTAGCGGGAGTATCGGGGAGCTGTTTTTT.

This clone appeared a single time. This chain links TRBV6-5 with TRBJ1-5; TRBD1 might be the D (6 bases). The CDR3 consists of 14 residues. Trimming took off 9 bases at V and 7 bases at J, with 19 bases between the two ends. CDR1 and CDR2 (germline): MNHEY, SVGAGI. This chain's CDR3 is CASTVGGKRQPQHF. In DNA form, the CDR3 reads TGTGCCAGTACAGTAGGGGGAAAGCGACAGCCCCAGCATTTT.

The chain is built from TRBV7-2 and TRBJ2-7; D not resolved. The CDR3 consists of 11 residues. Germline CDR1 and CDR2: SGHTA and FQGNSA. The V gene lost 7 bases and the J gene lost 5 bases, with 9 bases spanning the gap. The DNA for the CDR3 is TGTGCCAGCACCCCACTCGACGAGCAGTACTTC. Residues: CASTPLDEQYF. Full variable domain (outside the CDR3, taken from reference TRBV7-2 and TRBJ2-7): GAGVSQSPSNKVTEKGKDVELRCDPISGHTALYWYRQSLGQGLEFLIYFQGNSAPDKSGLPSDRFSAERTGGSVSTLTIQRTQQEDSAVYLCASTPLDEQYFGPGTRLTVT.

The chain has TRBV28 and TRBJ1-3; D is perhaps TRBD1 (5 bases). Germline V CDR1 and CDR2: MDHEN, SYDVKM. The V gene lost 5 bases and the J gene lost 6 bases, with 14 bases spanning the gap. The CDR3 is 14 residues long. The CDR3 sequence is CASSPRVLANTIYF. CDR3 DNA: TGTGCCAGCAGTCCCAGGGTGTTAGCAAACACCATATATTTT.

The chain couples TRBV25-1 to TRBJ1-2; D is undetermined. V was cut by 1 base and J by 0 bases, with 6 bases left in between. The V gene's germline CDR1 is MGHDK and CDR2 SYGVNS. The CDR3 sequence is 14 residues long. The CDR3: CASSELWSNYGYTF. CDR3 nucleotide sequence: TGTGCCAGCAGTGAATTGTGGTCTAACTATGGCTACACCTTC.

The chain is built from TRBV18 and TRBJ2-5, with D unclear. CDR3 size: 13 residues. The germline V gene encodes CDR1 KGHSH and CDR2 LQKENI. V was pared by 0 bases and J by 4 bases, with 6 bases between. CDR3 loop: CASSPPVGETQYF. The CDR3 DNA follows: TGTGCCAGCTCACCACCGGTCGGAGAGACCCAGTACTTC.

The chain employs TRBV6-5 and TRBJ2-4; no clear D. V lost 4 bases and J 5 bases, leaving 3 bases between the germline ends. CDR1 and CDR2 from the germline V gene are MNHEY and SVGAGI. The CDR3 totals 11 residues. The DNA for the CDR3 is TGTGCCAGCAGTTTCCAAAACATTCAGTACTTC. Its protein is CASSFQNIQYF.

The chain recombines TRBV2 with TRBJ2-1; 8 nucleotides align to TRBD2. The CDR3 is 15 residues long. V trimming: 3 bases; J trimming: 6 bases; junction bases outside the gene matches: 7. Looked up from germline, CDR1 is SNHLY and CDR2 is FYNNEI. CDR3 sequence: CASSETGGPANEQFF. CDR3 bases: TGTGCCAGCAGTGAGACGGGGGGGCCTGCCAATGAGCAGTTCTTC.

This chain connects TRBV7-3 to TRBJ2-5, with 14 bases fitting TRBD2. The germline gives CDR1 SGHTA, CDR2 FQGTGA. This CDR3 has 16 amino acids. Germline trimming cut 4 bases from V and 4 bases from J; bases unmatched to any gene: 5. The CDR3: CASSSKGLAGVETQYF. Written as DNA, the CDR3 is TGTGCCAGCAGCTCCAAGGGACTAGCGGGAGTAGAGACCCAGTACTTC.

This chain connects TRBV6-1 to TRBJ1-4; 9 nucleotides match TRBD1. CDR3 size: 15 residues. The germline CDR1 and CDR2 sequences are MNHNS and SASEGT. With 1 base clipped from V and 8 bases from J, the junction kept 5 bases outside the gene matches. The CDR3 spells CASSEGDRAGEKLFF. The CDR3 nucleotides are TGTGCCAGCAGTGAAGGGGACAGGGCTGGGGAAAAACTGTTTTTT.

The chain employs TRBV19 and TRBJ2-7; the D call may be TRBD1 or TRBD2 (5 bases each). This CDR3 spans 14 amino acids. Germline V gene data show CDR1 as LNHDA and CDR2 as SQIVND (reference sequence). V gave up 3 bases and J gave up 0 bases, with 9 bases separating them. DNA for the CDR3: TGTGCCAGTAGTATTGCAGGGAGCTCCTACGAGCAGTACTTC. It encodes CASSIAGSSYEQYF.

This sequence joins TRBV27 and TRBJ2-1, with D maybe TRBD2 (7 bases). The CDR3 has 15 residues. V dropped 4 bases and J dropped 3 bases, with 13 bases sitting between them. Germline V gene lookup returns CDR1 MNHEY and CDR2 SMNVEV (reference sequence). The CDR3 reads CASSWSGGGYNEQFF. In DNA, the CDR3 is TGTGCCAGCAGTTGGTCGGGGGGCGGCTACAATGAGCAGTTCTTC.

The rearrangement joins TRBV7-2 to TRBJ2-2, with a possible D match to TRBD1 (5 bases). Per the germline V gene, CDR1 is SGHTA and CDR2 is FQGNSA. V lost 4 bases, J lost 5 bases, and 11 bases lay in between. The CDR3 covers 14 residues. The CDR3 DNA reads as TGTGCCAGCAGCTGGCAGGGTACGACCGGGGAGCTGTTTTTT. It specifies CASSWQGTTGELFF.

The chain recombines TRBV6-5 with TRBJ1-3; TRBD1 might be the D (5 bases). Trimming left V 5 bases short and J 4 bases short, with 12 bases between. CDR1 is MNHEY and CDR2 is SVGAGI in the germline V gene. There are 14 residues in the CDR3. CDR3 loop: CASSRVYRGNTIYF. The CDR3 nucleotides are TGTGCCAGCAGTCGGGTTTACAGGGGAAACACCATATATTTT.

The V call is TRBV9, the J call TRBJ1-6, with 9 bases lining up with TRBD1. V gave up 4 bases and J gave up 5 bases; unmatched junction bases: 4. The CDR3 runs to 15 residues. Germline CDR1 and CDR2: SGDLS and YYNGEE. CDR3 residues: CASSTGQGNNSPLHF. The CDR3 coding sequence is TGTGCCAGCAGCACCGGACAGGGGAATAATTCACCCCTCCACTTT. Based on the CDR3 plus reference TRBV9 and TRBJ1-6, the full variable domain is DSGVTQTPKHLITATGQRVTLRCSPRSGDLSVYWYQQSLDQGLQFLIQYYNGEERAKGNILERFSAQQFPDLHSELNLSSLELGDSALYFCASSTGQGNNSPLHFGNGTRLTVT.

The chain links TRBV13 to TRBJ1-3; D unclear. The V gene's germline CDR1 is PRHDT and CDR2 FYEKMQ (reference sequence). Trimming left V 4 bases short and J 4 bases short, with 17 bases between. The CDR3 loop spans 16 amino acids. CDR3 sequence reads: CASSSLHQRFGNTIYF. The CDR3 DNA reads TGTGCCAGCAGCTCCCTTCACCAGAGATTCGGAAACACCATATATTTT.

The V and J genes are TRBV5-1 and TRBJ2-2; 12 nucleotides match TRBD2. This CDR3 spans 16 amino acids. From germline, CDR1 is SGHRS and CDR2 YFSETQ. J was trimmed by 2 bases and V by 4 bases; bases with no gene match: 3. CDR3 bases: TGCGCCAGCAGCGCGACTAGCGGGGGAAACACCGGGGAGCTGTTTTTT. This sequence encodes CASSATSGGNTGELFF.

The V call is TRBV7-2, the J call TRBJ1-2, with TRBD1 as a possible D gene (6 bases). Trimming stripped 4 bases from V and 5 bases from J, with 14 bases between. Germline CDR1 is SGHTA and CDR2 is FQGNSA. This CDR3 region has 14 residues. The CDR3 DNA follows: TGTGCCAGCAGCTCTACAGGGAACCAGTATGGCTACACCTTC. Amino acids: CASSSTGNQYGYTF.

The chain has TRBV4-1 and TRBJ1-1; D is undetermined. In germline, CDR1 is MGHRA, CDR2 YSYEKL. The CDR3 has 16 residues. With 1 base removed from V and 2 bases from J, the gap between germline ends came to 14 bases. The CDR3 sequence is CASSQATGRVNTEAFF. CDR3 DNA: TGCGCCAGCAGCCAAGCCACCGGGCGGGTCAACACTGAAGCTTTCTTT.